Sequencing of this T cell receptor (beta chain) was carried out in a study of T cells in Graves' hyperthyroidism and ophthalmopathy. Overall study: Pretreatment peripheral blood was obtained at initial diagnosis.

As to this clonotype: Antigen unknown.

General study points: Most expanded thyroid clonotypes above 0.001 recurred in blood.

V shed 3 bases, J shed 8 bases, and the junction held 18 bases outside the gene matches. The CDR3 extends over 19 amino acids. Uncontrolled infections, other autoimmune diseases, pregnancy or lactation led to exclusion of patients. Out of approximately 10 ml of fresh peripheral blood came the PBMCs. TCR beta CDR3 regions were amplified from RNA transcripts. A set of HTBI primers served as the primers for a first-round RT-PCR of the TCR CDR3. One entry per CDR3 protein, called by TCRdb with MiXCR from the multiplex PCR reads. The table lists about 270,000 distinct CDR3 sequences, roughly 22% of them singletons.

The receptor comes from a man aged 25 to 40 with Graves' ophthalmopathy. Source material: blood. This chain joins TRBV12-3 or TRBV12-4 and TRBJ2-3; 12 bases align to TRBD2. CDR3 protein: CASSFRESGLAGKRGTQYF. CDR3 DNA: TGTGCCAGCAGTTTCAGGGAATCCGGACTAGCGGGGAAAAGGGGTACGCAGTATTTT.